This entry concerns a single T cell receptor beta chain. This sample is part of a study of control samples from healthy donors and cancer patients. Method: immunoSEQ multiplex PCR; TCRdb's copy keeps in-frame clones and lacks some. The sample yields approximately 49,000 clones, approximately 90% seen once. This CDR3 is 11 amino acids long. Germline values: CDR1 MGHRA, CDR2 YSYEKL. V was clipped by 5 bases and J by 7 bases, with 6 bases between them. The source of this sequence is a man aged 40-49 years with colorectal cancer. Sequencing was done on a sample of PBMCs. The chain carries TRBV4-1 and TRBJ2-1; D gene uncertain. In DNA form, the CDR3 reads TGCGCCAGCAGCTCCTTGAATGAGCAGTTCTTC. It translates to CASSSLNEQFF.